This entry concerns a single T cell receptor beta chain. This clone was detected a few times. Its recognized antigen is unknown. Base qualities were left out, and no much larger clone turns up one base away. The data originate from a study of cytomegalovirus exposure and HLA in healthy donors (dated by TCRdb to the late 2010s). General notes on the study: An earlier analysis of approximately 590 of the donors reported more than 250 Gb of sequence data and more than 90 million unique TCR beta sequences from around 200 million T cells. Approximately 300 gigabases of sequencing data and around 88 million unique TCR sequences made up an early release that covered 500 to 650 HLA-typed donors. Of the roughly 400 genotyped donors, approximately 83% fell in the genetic ancestry cluster associated with self-reported Caucasian donors. The study aimed to test whether signatures of past pathogen exposure could be identified by cataloging public T cell receptors. The T cell repertoires of several hundred subjects were profiled by immunosequencing and related to cytomegalovirus serostatus. In addition to the first cohort of about 650 subjects, a separate validation cohort of over 90 different subjects was used. High-throughput TCR immunosequencing, statistical association of individual TCRs with disease status, and machine learning were combined to predict cytomegalovirus infection status. A later analysis re-analyzed previously published TCR beta repertoires from 666 donors and added high-resolution HLA genotyping to study TCR occurrence patterns. Rather than drawing on any new phenotypic data, the later analysis identified candidate immune exposures from TCR beta sequences and the way those sequences occurred across donors. To decide whether each TCR beta V gene segment behaved as functional or pseudogenic, an earlier analysis of some 570 of the donors relied on high-throughput TCR beta sequencing. Donor age, sex, ethnicity and CMV serostatus were compiled together with the repertoire data. In a later genetic analysis, genome-wide SNP genotypes for about three fifths of the roughly 670 donors were used, and that subset was treated as a discovery cohort. All discovery cohort repertoires had been generated using a single sequencing platform. HLA typing included class I and class II loci at four-digit resolution. Typing coverage varied by locus: 629-630 donors for A, B, C, DRB1 and DQB1; roughly 560 for DQA1; about 590 for DPA1; approximately 450 for DPB1. Because of strong linkage in the cohort, roughly five DR-DQ haplotypes were treated as single units for association and clustering. Among 300 to 500 genotyped donors of the cohort, an average of about 220,000 unique TCR beta nucleotide sequences was sequenced per donor, of which about 18% were non-productive.

The germline V gene specifies SGHRS as CDR1 and YFSETQ as CDR2. The CDR3 starts with the cysteine, ends with the phenylalanine, and has 14 residues. Solely the CDR3 DNA is kept, with 42 bases framed from the first base. Trimming removed 4 bases from V and 2 bases from J; the gene matches leave 3 bases unexplained. The cohort comprised hundreds of healthy bone marrow donors. All cohort members were sampled while nominally healthy, although unrecorded immune exposures were likely present. The donor was CMV seronegative and was included in the group of a few hundred seronegative cohort members. Each donor provided a peripheral blood sample, and peripheral blood mononuclear cells were used for TCR beta sequencing. Genomic DNA was extracted from the blood cell samples with the Qiagen DNeasy Blood Extraction Kit. Study-level results and caveats: A further reported finding was that TCR beta sequences accurately predicted the HLA-A and HLA-B alleles for most subjects in the first cohort. In a later analysis, several top co-occurrence clusters were reported to appear linked to parvovirus B19, influenza, CMV and Epstein-Barr virus. A total of fewer than 200 TCR beta chains were listed by the study as associated with cytomegalovirus. V-gene and J-gene trimming of TCR beta chains was associated with a missense DCLRE1C variant in a later genetic analysis, and the association was replicated in an independent cohort. In vitro tests confirmed that a few of the cytomegalovirus-associated TCR beta chains recognize cytomegalovirus antigens. According to a later analysis, most CMV-associated TCR beta chains appeared to be HLA-restricted, and the HLA associations seemed to be driven largely by CMV exposure. Assigning TCR associations to individual alleles was difficult when HLA alleles, especially DR and DQ, strongly co-occurred. The 87-base-pair reads could not distinguish some IMGT-functional V segments, including TRBV6-2 and TRBV6-3, so those segments were excluded. In a later analysis, HLA-associated TCR beta chains showed more clonal expansion and lower generation probabilities than non-associated chains that were equally common. According to a later genetic analysis, donors in an Asian-associated ancestry cluster had fewer N-insertions in productive TCRs than the approximately 700-donor mean. The cohort was sequenced for TCR beta chains only, and without alpha or paired-chain data the features that could be detected were limited. The classifier was reported to diagnose cytomegalovirus status with high specificity and sensitivity in both the original cohort and the validation cohort. The authors suggested that the approach could potentially be generalized to other disease states and immunological phenotypes. Because HLA typing was unavailable for some donors at each locus, only the typed subset was used in association tests. A cluster of highly shared sequence variants was judged likely to represent a technical artifact of the sequencing pipeline. An earlier analysis of around 540 of the donors showed that most TCR beta V segments appeared in productive rearrangements either about 87% or about 30% of the time, which broadly matched IMGT annotations. A later analysis associated 16,951 TCR beta sequences with specific HLA alleles at a false discovery rate of 0.05. Because counts were too low, seventeen rarely observed V segments, including chromosome 9 orphons, were excluded from the earlier analysis of some 590 of the donors. Roughly uniform sequencing depth across donors was assumed in presence/absence analyses, although this assumption may not hold. Linkage disequilibrium might explain the correlated functional status among segregating V segments, but an unknown experimental factor could not be excluded. In a later analysis, the rate of TCR association differed among HLA loci, with DRB1 alleles having the most associated TCRs and HLA-C alleles having the fewest. Across donors, most TCR sequences were observed very rarely, whereas some public TCRs were present in many individuals. The only immune exposure information available for the cohort was CMV serostatus.

Libraries were built with the immunoSEQ multiplex PCR assay. For the multiplex PCR, a mixture combining 60 forward primers for TCR Vbeta segments and 13 reverse primers for TCR Jbeta segments was used. The CDR3 region of rearranged TCR beta genes was amplified from genomic DNA by a multiplex PCR assay. The amplified TCR beta libraries were sequenced on the Illumina HiSeq System as 87-base-pair reads. Per the original workflow: In a later analysis, 77 million or so unique TCR beta chains were counted across the 650 to 750 repertoires, and about 9.9 million of these chains were shared by at least two donors. A nearest-neighbor algorithm error-corrected the raw reads and collapsed the reads into unique sequences, merging closely related sequences to remove PCR and sequencing errors. Alignment of CDR3 sequences to IMGT reference sequences was used to assign V, D and J gene segments. For a sequence to be retained, a match of at least six nucleotides to both a V gene segment and a J gene segment was required. Rearrangements were classified as productive when the CDR3 lacked stop codons and remained in frame with V and J, and all other rearrangements were classified as non-productive. Following IMGT convention, CDR3 was defined as the stretch from the second conserved V-encoded cysteine to the conserved J-encoded phenylalanine. The earlier analysis of about 500 of the donors excluded sequences that lacked an unambiguous match to a single V gene segment. In an earlier analysis of several hundred of the donors, V segments were called functional above 56.7% productive rearrangements and were called segregating when the between-donor standard deviation exceeded 5%. A statistical classification framework was built to diagnose cytomegalovirus status from the catalog of TCR beta chain sequences. In a later analysis, TCR nucleotide sequences were compared against IMGT/GENE-DB human TR gene sequences so that V and J genes could be assigned. A later analysis assigned CDR3 sequences and most-parsimonious VDJ recombination scenarios with the TCRdist pipeline. A later analysis defined each TCR beta chain by its CDR3 amino acid sequence plus V-gene family, and excluded reads lacking a unique V-gene family. In a later analysis, fewer than 650 highly shared, low-generation-probability nucleotide sequences were removed to address suspected cross-contamination and a sequencing artifact. In a later analysis, a clonal expansion index was calculated for each public chain from normalized within-repertoire ranks of inferred template counts. In a later analysis, generation probabilities were computed using a VDJ recombination model fitted to out-of-frame rearrangements, and the results were checked against IGoR. In a later analysis, hypergeometric tests were used to score TCR-TCR, TCR-HLA and TCR-CMV co-occurrence, with a repertoire-size bias correction applied to TCR pairs. To estimate false discovery rates, a later analysis permuted the HLA or CMV assignments 20 times. In a later analysis, co-occurring TCRs were grouped with DBSCAN, and TCRdist sequence similarity was added when clustering was performed within HLA-allele-positive subsets. For co-occurrence clustering, repertoires with fewer than 30,000 or more than 120,000 public chains were excluded, along with five or six repertoires with anomalous nucleotide sharing. As stored in TCRdb, this immuneACCESS dataset retains in-frame rearrangements with V and J assigned. A fraction of the clones does not appear; measured against another copy, unresolved V genes explain less than half of the discrepancy, and the remainder lacks a known reason. For V, J and clone size, that table is used; D and trimming come from the DNA. In all, the sample holds about 65,000 clones, and 60% to 65% of those were seen once. The ten largest clonotypes hold 2.8% of the sample.

The material sequenced was PBMCs. The source is a man aged 25-40 years in good health and CMV-seronegative. The rearranged chain carries TRBV5-1 and TRBJ2-1, and 7 junctional nucleotides match TRBD2. The nucleotides are TGCGCCAGCAGCCGGGGGGAGGCCTACAATGAGCAGTTCTTC. It is translated as CASSRGEAYNEQFF.